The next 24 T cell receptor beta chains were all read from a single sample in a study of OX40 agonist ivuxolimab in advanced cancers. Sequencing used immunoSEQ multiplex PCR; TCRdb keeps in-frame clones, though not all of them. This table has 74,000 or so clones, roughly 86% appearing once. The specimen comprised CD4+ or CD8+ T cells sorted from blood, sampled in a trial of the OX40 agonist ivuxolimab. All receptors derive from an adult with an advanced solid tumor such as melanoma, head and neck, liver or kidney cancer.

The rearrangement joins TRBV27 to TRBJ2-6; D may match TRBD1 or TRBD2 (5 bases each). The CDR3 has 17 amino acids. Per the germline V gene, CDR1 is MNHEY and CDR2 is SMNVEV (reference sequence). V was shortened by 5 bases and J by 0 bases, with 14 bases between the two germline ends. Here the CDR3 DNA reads TGTGCCAGCAGTCTCCAGAGGGGCCTCTCTGGGGCCAACGTCCTGACTTTC. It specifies CASSLQRGLSGANVLTF.

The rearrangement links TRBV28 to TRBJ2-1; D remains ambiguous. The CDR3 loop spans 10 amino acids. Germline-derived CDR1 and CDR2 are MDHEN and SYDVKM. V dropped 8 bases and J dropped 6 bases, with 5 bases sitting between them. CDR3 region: CASSGNEQFF. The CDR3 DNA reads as TGTGCCAGCTCGGGCAATGAGCAGTTCTTC.

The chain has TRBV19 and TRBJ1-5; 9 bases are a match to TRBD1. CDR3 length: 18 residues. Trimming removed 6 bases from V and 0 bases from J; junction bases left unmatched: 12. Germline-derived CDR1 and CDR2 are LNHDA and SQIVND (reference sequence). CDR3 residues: CASSVPGQGTYSNQPQHF. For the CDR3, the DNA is TGTGCCAGTAGCGTCCCGGGACAGGGAACCTATAGCAATCAGCCCCAGCATTTT.

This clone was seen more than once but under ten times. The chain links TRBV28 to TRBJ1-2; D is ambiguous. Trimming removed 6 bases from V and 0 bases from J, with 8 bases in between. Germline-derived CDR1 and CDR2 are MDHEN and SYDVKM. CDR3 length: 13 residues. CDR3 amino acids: CASRSTANYGYTF. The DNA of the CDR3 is TGTGCCAGCAGATCCACAGCTAACTATGGCTACACCTTC.

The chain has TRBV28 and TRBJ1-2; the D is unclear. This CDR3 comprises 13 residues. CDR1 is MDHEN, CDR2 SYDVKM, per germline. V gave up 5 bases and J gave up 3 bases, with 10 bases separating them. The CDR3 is CASSTTDYYGYTF. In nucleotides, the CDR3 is TGTGCCAGCAGTACGACGGATTACTATGGCTACACCTTC.

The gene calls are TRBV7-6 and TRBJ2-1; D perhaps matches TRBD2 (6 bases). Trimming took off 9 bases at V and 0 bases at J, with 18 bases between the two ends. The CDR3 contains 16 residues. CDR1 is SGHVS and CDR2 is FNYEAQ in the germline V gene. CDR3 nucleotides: TGTGCCAGTGCTGACCAACGGGAGAGCTCCTACAATGAGCAGTTCTTC. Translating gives CASADQRESSYNEQFF.

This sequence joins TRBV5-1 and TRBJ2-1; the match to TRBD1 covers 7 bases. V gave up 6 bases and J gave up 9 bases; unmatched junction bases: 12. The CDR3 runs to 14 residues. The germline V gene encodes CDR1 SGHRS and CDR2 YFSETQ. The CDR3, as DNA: TGCGCCAGCAAGCCGGGGACAGTCTTGGGTGAGCAGTTCTTC. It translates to CASKPGTVLGEQFF.

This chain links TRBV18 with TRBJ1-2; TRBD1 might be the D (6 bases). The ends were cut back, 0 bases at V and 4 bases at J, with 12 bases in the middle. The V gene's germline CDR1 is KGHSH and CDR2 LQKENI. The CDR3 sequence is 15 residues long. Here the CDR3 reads CASSPPNRETYGYTF. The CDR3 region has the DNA TGTGCCAGCTCACCACCAAACAGGGAGACCTATGGCTACACCTTC.

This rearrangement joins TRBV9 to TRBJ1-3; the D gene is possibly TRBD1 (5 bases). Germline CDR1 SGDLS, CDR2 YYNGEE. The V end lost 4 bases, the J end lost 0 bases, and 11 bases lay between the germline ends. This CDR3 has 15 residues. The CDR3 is CASSREGSSGNTIYF. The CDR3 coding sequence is TGTGCCAGCAGCCGAGAGGGGTCCTCTGGAAACACCATATATTTT.

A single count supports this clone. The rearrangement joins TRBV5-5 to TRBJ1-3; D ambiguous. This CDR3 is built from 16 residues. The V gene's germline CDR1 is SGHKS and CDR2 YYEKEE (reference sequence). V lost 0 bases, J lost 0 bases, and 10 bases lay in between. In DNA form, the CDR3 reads TGTGCCAGCAGCTTGGACTACGGCAGCTCTGGAAACACCATATATTTT. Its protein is CASSLDYGSSGNTIYF.

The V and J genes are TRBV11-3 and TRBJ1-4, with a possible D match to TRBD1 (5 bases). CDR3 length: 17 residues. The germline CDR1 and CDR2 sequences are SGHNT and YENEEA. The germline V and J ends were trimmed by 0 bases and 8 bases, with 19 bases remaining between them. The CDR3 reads CASSLDLITDTEEKLFF. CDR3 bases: TGTGCCAGCAGCTTAGATCTTATTACGGACACTGAAGAAAAACTGTTTTTT.

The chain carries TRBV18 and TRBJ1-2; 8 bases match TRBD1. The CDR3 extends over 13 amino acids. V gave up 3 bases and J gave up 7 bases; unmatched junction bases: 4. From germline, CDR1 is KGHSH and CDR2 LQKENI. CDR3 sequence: CASSPGTGLGYTF. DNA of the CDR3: TGTGCCAGCTCACCGGGGACAGGCCTTGGCTACACCTTC.

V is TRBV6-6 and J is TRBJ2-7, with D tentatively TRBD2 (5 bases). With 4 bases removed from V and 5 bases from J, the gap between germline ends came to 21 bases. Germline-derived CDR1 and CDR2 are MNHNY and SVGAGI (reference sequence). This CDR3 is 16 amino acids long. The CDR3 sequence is CASSFPQSGLLNEQYF. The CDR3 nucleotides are TGTGCCAGCAGTTTTCCTCAATCTGGACTTCTAAACGAGCAGTACTTC.

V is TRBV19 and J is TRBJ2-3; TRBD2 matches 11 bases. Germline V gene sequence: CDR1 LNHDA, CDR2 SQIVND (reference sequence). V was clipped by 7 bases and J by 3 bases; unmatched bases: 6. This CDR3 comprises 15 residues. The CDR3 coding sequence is TGTGCCAGTATTAGCGGGAGGGCGTCGACAGATACGCAGTATTTT. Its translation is CASISGRASTDTQYF.

CDR3 in amino acids: CASRDIRDRYTEAFF. CDR3 DNA sequence: TGTGCCAGCAGGGATATCCGGGACAGGTACACTGAAGCTTTCTTT. The chain recombines TRBV28 with TRBJ1-1; 8 bases agree with TRBD1. The CDR3 contains 15 residues. Germline V gene data show CDR1 as MDHEN and CDR2 as SYDVKM. V lost 6 bases, J lost 3 bases, and 9 bases stayed unmatched.

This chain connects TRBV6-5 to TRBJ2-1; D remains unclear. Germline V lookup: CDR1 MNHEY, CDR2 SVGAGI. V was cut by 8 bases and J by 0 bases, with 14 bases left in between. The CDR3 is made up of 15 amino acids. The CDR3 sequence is CASSIALPSYNEQFF. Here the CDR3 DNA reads TGTGCCAGCTCCATCGCGTTACCCTCCTACAATGAGCAGTTCTTC.

CDR3 nucleotide sequence: TGTGCCAGCAGCCCCTCGGGAGTAGCCGGGGAGCTGTTTTTT. Its protein product is CASSPSGVAGELFF. The chain uses TRBV7-3 and TRBJ2-2, with TRBD2 as a possible D gene (6 bases). Per germline, CDR1 SGHTA and CDR2 FQGTGA. Between the trimmed V and J ends, which lost 5 bases and 6 bases, there was a span of 13 bases. This CDR3 has 14 amino acids. Using reference TRBV7-3 and TRBJ2-2 for the parts outside the CDR3, the full variable domain is GAGVSQTPSNKVTEKGKYVELRCDPISGHTALYWYRQSLGQGPEFLIYFQGTGAADDSGLPNDRFFAVRPEGSVSTLKIQRTERGDSAVYLCASSPSGVAGELFFGEGSRLTVL.

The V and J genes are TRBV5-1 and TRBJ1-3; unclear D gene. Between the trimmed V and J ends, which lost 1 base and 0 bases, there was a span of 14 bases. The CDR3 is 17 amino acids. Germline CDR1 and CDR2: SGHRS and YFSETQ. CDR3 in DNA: TGCGCCAGCAGCTTGTTGGGAACACAAGACTCTGGAAACACCATATATTTT. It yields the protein CASSLLGTQDSGNTIYF.

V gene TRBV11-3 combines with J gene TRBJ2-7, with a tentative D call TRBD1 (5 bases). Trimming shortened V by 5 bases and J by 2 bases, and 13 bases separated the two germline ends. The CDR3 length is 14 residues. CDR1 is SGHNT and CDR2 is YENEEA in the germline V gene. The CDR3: CASSPYDRPYEQYF. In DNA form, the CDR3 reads TGTGCCAGCAGCCCGTACGACAGACCCTACGAGCAGTACTTC.

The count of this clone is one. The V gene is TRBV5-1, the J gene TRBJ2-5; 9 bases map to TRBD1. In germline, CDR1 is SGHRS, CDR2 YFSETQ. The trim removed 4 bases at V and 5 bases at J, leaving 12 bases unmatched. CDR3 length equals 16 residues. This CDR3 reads CASSQGGQGKVETQYF. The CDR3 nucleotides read TGCGCCAGCAGCCAGGGCGGACAGGGGAAGGTTGAGACCCAGTACTTC.

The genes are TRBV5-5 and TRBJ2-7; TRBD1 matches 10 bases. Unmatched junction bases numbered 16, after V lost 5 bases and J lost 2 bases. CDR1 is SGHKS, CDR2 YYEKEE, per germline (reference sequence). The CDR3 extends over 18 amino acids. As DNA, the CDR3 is TGTGCCAGCAGACCCCCGGGACAGGGGCCGTTCTATGCCTACGAGCAGTACTTC. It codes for CASRPPGQGPFYAYEQYF.

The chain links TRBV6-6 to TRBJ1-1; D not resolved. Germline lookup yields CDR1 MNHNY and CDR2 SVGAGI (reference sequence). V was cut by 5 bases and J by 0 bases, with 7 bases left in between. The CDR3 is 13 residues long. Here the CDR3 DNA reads TGTGCCAGCAGTCCCGCGGTGAACACTGAAGCTTTCTTT. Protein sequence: CASSPAVNTEAFF.

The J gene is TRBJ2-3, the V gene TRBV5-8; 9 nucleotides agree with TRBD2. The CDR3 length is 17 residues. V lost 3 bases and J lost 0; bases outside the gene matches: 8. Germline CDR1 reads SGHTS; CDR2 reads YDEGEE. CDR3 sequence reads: CASSWGSGGASTDTQYF. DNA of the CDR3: TGTGCCAGCAGCTGGGGTAGCGGGGGAGCTAGCACAGATACGCAGTATTTT.

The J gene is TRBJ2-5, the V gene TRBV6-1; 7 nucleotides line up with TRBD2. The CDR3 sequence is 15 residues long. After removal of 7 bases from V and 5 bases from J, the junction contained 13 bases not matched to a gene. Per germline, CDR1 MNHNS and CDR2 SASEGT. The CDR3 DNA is TGTGCCAGCATCCTGAGACTAGCCGTAGGGGAGACCCAGTACTTC. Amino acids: CASILRLAVGETQYF.